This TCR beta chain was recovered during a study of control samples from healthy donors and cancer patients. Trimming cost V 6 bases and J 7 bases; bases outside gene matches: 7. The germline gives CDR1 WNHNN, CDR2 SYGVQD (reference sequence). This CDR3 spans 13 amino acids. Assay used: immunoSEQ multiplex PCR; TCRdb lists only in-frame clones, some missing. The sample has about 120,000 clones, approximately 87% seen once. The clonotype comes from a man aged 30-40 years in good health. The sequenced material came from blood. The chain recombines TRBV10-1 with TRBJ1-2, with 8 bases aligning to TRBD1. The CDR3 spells CASSRGRGLGYTF. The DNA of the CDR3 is TGCGCCAGCAGCAGAGGCAGGGGGCTTGGCTACACCTTC.